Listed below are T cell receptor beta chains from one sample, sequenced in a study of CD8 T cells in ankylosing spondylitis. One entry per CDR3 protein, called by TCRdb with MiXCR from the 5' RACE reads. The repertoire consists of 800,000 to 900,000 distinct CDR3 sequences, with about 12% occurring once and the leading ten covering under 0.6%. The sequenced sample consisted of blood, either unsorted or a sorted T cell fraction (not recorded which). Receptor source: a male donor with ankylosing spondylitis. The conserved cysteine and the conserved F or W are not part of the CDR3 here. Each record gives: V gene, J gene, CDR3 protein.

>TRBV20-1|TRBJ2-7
SARSGTGYSEQY
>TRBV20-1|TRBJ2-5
SVERGYRETQY
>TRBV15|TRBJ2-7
ATSRDRGLAGEGGSIEQY
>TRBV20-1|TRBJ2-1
SATWWLVSYNEQF
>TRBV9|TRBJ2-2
ASSAQGFGTGELF
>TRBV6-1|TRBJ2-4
ASEKLAVKNIQY
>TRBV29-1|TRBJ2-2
SVGPRLTGELF
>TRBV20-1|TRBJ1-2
SARDTANYGYT
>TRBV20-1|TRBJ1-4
SVQGGETNEKLF
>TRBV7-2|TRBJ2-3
ASRQGGPDTQY
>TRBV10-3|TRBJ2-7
AISESGQDYEQY
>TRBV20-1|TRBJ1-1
SALVGSYLAEAF
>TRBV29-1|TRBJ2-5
SVVGTSQETQY
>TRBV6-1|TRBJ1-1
ASSRTGPGNTEAF
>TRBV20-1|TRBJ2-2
SANLNTGELF
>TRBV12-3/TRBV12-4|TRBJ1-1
ASSLAVLTEAF
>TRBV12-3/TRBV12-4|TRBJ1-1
ASSQWEGLTEAF
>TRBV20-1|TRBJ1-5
SASNGAYNQPQH
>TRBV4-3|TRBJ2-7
ASSQVGRGPYEQY
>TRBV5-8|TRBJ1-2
ASSLGPGEGYT
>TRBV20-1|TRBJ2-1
SARRMGSYNEQF
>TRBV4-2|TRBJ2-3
ASSQGNGGVGTDTQY
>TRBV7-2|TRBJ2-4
ASSPQGGFENIQY
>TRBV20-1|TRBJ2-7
STRDSPSYEQY
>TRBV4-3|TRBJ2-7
ASSQGTPGQIYEQY
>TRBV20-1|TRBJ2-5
SARRDYWETQY
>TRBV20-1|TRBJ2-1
SAEESRGANYNEQF
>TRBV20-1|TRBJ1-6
SARGQPSSSPLH
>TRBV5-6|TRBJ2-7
ASSFGGDEQY
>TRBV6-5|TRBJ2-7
ASSWPRSGRGLYEQY
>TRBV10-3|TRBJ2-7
AISDRDRGYEQY
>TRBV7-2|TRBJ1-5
ASSRGHPDLSNQPQH
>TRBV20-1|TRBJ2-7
SARDRTSGVSYEQY
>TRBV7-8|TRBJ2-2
ASSLRAGATGELF
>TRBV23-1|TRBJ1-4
ASSHHEKLF
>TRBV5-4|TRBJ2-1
ASSTRQGREQF
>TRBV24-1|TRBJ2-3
ATSDFRDSSTDTQY
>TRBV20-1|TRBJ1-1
SAPPRVGTEAF
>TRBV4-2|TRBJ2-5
ASSLSLVIQETQY
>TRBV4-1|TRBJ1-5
ASSPNPIGRGRQPQH
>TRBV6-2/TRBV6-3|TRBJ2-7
ASNTALREQY
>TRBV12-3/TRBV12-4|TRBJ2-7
ASSLGYQQY
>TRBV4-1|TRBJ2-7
ASSLEQGASYEQY
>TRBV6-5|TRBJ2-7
ASSTGGDEQY
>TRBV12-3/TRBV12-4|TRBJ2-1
ASSPPPGTGRYNEQF
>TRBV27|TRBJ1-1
AVLRGSKAF